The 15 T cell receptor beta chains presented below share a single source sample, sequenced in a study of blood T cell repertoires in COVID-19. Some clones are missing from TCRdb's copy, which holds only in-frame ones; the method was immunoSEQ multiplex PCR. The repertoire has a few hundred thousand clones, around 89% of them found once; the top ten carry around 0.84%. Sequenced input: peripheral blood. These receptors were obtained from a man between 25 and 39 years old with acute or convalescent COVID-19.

The CDR3 DNA sequence: TGTGCCAGCAGCTTAATAGGGGCAGGAAACACCATATATTTT. As protein: CASSLIGAGNTIYF. The chain links TRBV7-8 to TRBJ1-3; D is possibly TRBD1 (5 bases). The CDR3 has 14 amino acids. Germline-derived CDR1 and CDR2 are SGHVS and FQNEAQ. V was shortened by 2 bases and J by 4 bases, with 9 bases between the two germline ends. The variable domain in full, with the rest retrieved from reference TRBV7-8 and TRBJ1-3, is GAGVSQSPRYKVAKRGQDVALRCDPISGHVSLFWYQQALGQGPEFLTYFQNEAQLDKSGLPSDRFFAERPEGSVSTLKIQRTQQEDSAVYLCASSLIGAGNTIYFGEGSWLTVV.

The CDR3 protein is CASSLGVSGGAIDTQYF. CDR3 DNA sequence: TGTGCCAGCAGCTTAGGGGTTAGCGGGGGGGCTATAGATACGCAGTATTTT. This sequence joins TRBV7-2 and TRBJ2-3; 11 bases are shared with TRBD2. This CDR3 is 17 amino acids long. CDR1 is SGHTA and CDR2 is FQGNSA in the germline V gene. After removal of 1 base from V and 5 bases from J, the junction contained 8 bases not matched to a gene.

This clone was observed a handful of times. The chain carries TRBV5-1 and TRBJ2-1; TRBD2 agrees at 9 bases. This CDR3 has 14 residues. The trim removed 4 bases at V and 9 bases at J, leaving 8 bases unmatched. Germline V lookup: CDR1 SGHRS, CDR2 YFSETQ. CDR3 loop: CASSRAGGYAEQFF. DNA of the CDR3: TGCGCCAGCAGCCGGGCGGGAGGGTATGCTGAGCAGTTCTTC. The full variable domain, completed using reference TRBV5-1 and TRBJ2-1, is KAGVTQTPRYLIKTRGQQVTLSCSPISGHRSVSWYQQTPGQGLQFLFEYFSETQRNKGNFPGRFSGRQFSNSRSEMNVSTLELGDSALYLCASSRAGGYAEQFFGPGTRLTVL.

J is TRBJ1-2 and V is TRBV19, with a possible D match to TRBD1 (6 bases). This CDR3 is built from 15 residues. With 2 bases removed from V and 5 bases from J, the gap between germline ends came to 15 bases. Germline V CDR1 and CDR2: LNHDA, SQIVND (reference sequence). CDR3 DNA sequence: TGTGCCAGTAGTATACTTCAGGGGCTGGAATATGGCTACACCTTC. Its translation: CASSILQGLEYGYTF. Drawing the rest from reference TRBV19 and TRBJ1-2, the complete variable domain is DGGITQSPKYLFRKEGQNVTLSCEQNLNHDAMYWYRQDPGQGLRLIYYSQIVNDFQKGDIAEGYSVSREKKESFPLTVTSAQKNPTAFYLCASSILQGLEYGYTFGSGTRLTVV.

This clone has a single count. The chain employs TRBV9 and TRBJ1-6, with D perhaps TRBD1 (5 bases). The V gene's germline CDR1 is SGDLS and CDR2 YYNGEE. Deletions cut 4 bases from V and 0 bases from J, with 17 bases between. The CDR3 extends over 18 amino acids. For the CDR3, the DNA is TGTGCCAGCAGCCCTCACGCGGGGCCCAGCTCCTATAATTCACCCCTCCACTTT. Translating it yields CASSPHAGPSSYNSPLHF.

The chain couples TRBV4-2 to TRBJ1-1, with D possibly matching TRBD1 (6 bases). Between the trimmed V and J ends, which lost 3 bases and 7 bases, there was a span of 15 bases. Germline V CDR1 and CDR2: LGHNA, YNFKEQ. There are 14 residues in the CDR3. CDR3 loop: CASSQIGGANEAFF. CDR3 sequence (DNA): TGTGCCAGCAGCCAGATAGGGGGGGCCAATGAAGCTTTCTTT.

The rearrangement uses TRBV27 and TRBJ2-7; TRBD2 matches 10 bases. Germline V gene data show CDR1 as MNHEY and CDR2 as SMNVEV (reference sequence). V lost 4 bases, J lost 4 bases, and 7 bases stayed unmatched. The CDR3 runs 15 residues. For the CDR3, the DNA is TGTGCCAGCAGTTGGTCTAGCGGGAGAGGGTACGAGCAGTACTTC. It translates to CASSWSSGRGYEQYF.

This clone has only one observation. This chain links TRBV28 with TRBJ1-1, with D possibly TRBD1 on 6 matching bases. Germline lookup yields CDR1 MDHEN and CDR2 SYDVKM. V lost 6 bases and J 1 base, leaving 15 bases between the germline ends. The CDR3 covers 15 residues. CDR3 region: CASSPAGQSNTEAFF. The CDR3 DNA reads TGTGCCAGCAGCCCGGCCGGACAGTCGAACACTGAAGCTTTCTTT.

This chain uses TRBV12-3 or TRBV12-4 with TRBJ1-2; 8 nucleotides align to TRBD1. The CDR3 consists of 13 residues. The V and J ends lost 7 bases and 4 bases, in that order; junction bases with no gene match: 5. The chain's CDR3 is CASNLGQGYGYTF. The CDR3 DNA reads TGTGCCAGCAACCTCGGACAGGGCTATGGCTACACCTTC.

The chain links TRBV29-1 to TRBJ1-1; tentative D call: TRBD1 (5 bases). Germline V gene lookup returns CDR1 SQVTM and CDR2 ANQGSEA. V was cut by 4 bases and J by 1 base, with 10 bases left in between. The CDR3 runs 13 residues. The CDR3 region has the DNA TGCAGCGTTGTTCAGGGAGGGAACACTGAAGCTTTCTTT. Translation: CSVVQGGNTEAFF.

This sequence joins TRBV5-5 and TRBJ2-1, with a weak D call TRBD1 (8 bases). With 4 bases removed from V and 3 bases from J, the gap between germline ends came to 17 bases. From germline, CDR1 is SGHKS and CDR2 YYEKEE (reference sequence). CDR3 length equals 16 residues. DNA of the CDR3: TGTGCCAGCAGCGGCGGACAGGGAGGGTACTACAATGAGCAGTTCTTC. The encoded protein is CASSGGQGGYYNEQFF. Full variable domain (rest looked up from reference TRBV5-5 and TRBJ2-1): DAGVTQSPTHLIKTRGQQVTLRCSPISGHKSVSWYQQVLGQGPQFIFQYYEKEERGRGNFPDRFSARQFPNYSSELNVNALLLGDSALYLCASSGGQGGYYNEQFFGPGTRLTVL.

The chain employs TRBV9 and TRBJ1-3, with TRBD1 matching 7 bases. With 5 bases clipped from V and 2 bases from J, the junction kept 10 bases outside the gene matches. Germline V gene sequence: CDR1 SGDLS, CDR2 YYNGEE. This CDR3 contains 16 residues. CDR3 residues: CASRPKTGNAGNTIYF. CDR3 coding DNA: TGTGCCAGCAGACCTAAGACAGGGAACGCTGGAAACACCATATATTTT.

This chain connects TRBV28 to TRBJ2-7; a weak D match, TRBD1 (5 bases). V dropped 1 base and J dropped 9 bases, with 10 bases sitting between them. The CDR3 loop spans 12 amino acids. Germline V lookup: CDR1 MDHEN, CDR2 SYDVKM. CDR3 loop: CASSLSYRPQYF. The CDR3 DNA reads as TGTGCCAGCAGTTTATCCTACAGGCCGCAGTACTTC.

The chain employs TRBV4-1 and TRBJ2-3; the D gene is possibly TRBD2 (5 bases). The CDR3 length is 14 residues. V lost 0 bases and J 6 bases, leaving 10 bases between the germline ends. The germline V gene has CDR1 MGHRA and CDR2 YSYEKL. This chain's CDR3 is CASSQENERDTQYF. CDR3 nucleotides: TGCGCCAGCAGCCAAGAGAATGAGCGGGATACGCAGTATTTT.

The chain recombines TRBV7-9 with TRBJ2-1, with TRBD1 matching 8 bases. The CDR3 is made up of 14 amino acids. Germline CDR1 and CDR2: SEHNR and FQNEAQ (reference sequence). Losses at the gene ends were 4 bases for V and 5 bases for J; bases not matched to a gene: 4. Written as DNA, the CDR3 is TGTGCCAGCAGCTCCGGGACAGGAGACAATGAGCAGTTCTTC. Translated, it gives CASSSGTGDNEQFF. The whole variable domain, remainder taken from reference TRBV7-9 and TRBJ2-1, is DTGVSQNPRHKITKRGQNVTFRCDPISEHNRLYWYRQTLGQGPEFLTYFQNEAQLEKSRLLSDRFSAERPKGSFSTLEIQRTEQGDSAMYLCASSSGTGDNEQFFGPGTRLTVL.